The clone carrying this TCR beta chain occurred once. Its antigen is not known. This record belongs to a study of cytomegalovirus exposure and HLA in healthy donors. The study ran its PCR with 60 Vbeta and 13 Jbeta primers. TCRdb keeps only in-frame clones here, not all; method: immunoSEQ multiplex PCR. The sample lists roughly 100,000 clones; roughly three quarters were seen once. Per germline, CDR1 GTSNPN and CDR2 SVGIG (reference sequence). CDR3 length: 15 residues. V lost 4 bases to trimming and J lost 1 base, with 14 bases between them. Overall study results and limits: The study found most TCR sequences rare, yet found some public TCRs in many donors.

Sequencing was done on a sample of PBMCs. The V call is TRBV30, the J call TRBJ1-5; tentatively, D is TRBD1 (6 bases). The receptor was derived from a male donor in good health and CMV-seropositive. CDR3 nucleotide sequence: TGTGCCTGGACCCGAGGGGGGGTAAGCAATCAGCCCCAGCATTTT. This codes for CAWTRGGVSNQPQHF.